This TCR beta chain appears in the sequencing data of a study of human T cells and chemical hapten exposure. There are 15 residues in the CDR3. Germline V CDR1 and CDR2: SSHAT, FNYEAQ (reference sequence). Time point meaning: patch test 1, 2 weeks after DPC sensitization. The treatment is: therapeutic diphenylcyclopropenone sensitization with weekly scalp DPC. This clonotype has more than one count but fewer than ten. The antigen remains undetermined. Sequence at one end of the junction differs from germline and may be a read error. Points from the study as a whole: Versus controls, expanded TCRs had significantly more large CDR3 similarity clusters. Unchanged with DPC sensitization were TCRs above 1 in 1000 frequency.

The authors' processing: With a range of about 23,224 to 750,000, the median per sample was 95,638 TCRs. Each CDR3 protein is one row after TCRdb ran MiXCR on the RACE reads. V and J calls and clone size were set by TCRdb, not the authors. Of 150,000 to 200,000 distinct CDR3 sequences listed, 20% to 25% were seen once; the top ten hold about 6.7%. Specimen: whole blood, collected in connection with sensitization to the hapten diphenylcyclopropenone (DPC). The receptor was isolated from a woman between 50 and 59 years old with alopecia areata. Some clones in this sample may be carry-over from other donors' samples. The chain has TRBV7-7 and TRBJ2-1; 8 bases are a match to TRBD2. In DNA, the CDR3 is TGTGCTAGCAGCCCCAGAGCGGGAGCCTCCAATGAGCAGTTCTTC. This codes for CASSPRAGASNEQFF.